This T cell receptor (beta chain) was recovered during a study of vaccination and CD4 T cells after COVID-19. Broader study findings: Early post-infection timepoints were not included, and relatively few convalescent patients were studied.

The treatment was: approximately 10-day PBMC culture with coronavirus spike peptide pools or control peptides (ViraFEST assay). These CD4+ T cells came from an unexposed donor, sampled before the COVID-19 pandemic (2011-2018). The ViraFEST method relied on peptide pools to expand antigen-specific T cells, followed by TCR sequencing. Only a few counts were recorded for this clonotype. Its antigen is currently unknown. With the Oncomine TCR Beta short-read assay, DNA from cultured CD4+ T cells was sequenced. A single record per CDR3 protein comes from TCRdb applying MiXCR to the PCR reads. Here the sample spans around 5,200 distinct CDR3 sequences, approximately 40% being singletons. The TCR comes from a human donor in good health. The sample consisted of CD4+ T cells from blood, cultured in vitro.

The CDR3 DNA reads as TGCAGTGCTAAATTCGGGACTAAGGGGACCCAGTACTTC. Translation gives CSAKFGTKGTQYF. The chain uses TRBV20-1 and TRBJ2-5; 7 nucleotides agree with TRBD2. The trim removed 4 bases at V and 7 bases at J, leaving 9 bases unmatched. The germline CDR1 and CDR2 sequences are DFQATT and SNEGSKA (reference sequence). The CDR3 extends over 13 amino acids.